This T cell receptor (beta chain) was identified in a study of PD-1 blockade in classical Hodgkin lymphoma. Relapse was seen in all patients after autologous stem cell transplantation, and brentuximab vedotin exposure was variable. This table comes from immunoSEQ multiplex PCR, and its TCRdb copy is limited to in-frame clones, with some not included. Here the sample spans 90,000 to 100,000 clones, roughly 87% being singletons. Broader study findings: A reduction in baseline TCR diversity was reportedly seen in newly diagnosed patients relative to healthy donors.

Only one count was recorded for this clone. Antigen: not known. This CDR3 contains 13 residues. The V gene end was trimmed by 8 bases and the J gene end by 8 bases; junction bases not matched to a gene: 7. CDR1 and CDR2 from the germline V gene are LNHNV and YYDKDF (reference sequence). The specimen was peripheral blood mononuclear cells (PBMCs), collected before the second cycle of nivolumab. This clonotype was obtained from a human donor with classical Hodgkin lymphoma. The chain uses TRBV15 and TRBJ2-1; 9 bases align to TRBD2. Here the CDR3 DNA reads TGTGCCACCGGTGCGGGAGGGGACTATGAGCAGTTCTTC. Amino acid sequence: CATGAGGDYEQFF.